The source of this T cell receptor (beta chain) is a study of molecular identifiers for immune sequencing clone quantification (dated by TCRdb to the late 2010s). About the investigation overall: For a replicate experiment, the RNA from either approximately 20,000 or 100,000 naive CD8 T cells was divided into five aliquots, and four of those aliquots went on to sequencing. This methods study benchmarked molecular-identifier clustering-based TCR repertoire sequencing (MIDCIRS) and TCR RNA copy counting, using CD8 T cells to do so.

As to this clonotype: The target of this receptor is not known. A clone one base away is much larger, so this may be a read error. The conserved closing phenylalanine or tryptophan is absent in this CDR3, likely reflecting a read error.

The germline V gene (reference sequence) provides CDR1 LGHDT and CDR2 YNNKEL. V and J are truncated by 1 base and 6 bases respectively, leaving an intervening sequence of 14 bases. The CDR3 extends over 15 residues, inclusive of both ends. Only CDR3 DNA is held: 45 bases, read in frame from base 1. The study at large found these results: Identical TCR molecules sharing a barcode could cause highly expanded clone sizes to be underestimated. Spiked-in Jurkat TCR RNA (approximately 9 copies' worth), which is not part of the donor repertoire, was contained in the naive libraries. In CMV-specific effector cells, over 98% of molecules were held by clones above 20 RNA copies, whereas under 1% of molecules were held by such clones in naive cells. Modeling gave about 3.2 recovered TCR RNA copies per cell versus around 10 by digital PCR, implying approximately 32% capture efficiency. Without barcode sub-clustering, chimeric consensus sequences inflated TCR diversity; chimeras reached as high as 47%. Spiked-in Jurkat TCR RNA equal to a single cell's worth was reported to be detectable even within 1,100,000 naive CD8 T cells.

Libraries of naive CD8 T cells were generated from about 21,000 to 970,000 sorted cells, with 10%, 30% or 50% of the purified RNA used. Naive CD8 T cells were FACS-sorted as CD8+CD4-CCR7+CD45RA+ on a BD FACSAria II into RLT Plus buffer. To test detection sensitivity, Jurkat RNA equal to ten TCR copies was added to samples of about 20,000-1,000,000 naive CD8 T cells. Enrichment of CD8 T cells was performed with RosetteSep CD8+ T Cell Enrichment Cocktail and Ficoll-Paque, after which ACK red cell lysis was carried out. The library was produced with PCR. These reads were obtained on an Illumina HiSeq 4000. Preparation of bulk TCR libraries followed a previously described approach, with the TCR primers listed in Table S5. The Qiagen AllPrep DNA/RNA kit was used to purify total RNA. Reads from multiple sequencing runs of the same library were pooled before analysis. Per the authors' processing: Reads were retained only if an exact TCR constant sequence was present, and the retained reads were trimmed to 150 nt and grouped according to their 12-nt molecular barcodes. Reads inside each barcode group were sub-clustered using a 15% Levenshtein threshold, and a quality-weighted consensus sequence was constructed for each RNA molecule. Non-functional sequences were excluded, and lower-count sequences lying one edit away from another sequence were also excluded. On the basis of fitting two negative binomial distributions, barcode sub-clusters with fewer than 20% of the maximum read count were discarded. TCRdb reprocessing: public reads trimmed at Q25 with fastp, clones called with MiXCR, in-frame beta chains kept. Each CDR3 protein gets just one entry, which takes the most common genes and DNA from the rows behind it. For this entry, the V and J calls and clone size follow TCRdb and not the study's own pipeline. The sample data list around 460,000 distinct CDR3 sequences, and roughly a fifth of these were observed just once. The ten most abundant clones make up around 0.84% of the sample.

Sequenced: naive CD8+ T cells from blood, with Jurkat cell RNA spiked in. The label giving this sample's cell subset or site can be read as: FACS-sorted CD8+CD4-CCR7+CD45RA+ naive T cells. The sequence came from a human donor in good health. Some libraries in this study had Jurkat cell RNA spiked in. The sequence is built from TRBV3-1 and TRBJ2-3; a confident D gene designation cannot be given. CDR3 region: CASSQALDRADTQYL. The nucleotides are TGTGCCAGCAGCCAAGCTCTCGATAGGGCCGATACGCAGTATCTT.